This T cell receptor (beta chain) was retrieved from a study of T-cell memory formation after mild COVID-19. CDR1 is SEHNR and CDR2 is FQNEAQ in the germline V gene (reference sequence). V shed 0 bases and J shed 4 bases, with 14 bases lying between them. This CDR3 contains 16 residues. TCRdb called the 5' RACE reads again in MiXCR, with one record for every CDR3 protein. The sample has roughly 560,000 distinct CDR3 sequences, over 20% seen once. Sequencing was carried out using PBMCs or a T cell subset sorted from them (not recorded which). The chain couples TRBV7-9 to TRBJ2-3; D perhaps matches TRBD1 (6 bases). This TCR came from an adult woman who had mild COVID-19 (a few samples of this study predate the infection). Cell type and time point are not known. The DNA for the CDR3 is TGTGCCAGCAGCTTAGCGCGCGCCAGGGGCGCAGATACGCAGTATTTT. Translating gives CASSLARARGADTQYF.